The 21 T cell receptor beta chains in this list originate from one sample, sequenced in a study of blood T cell repertoires in COVID-19. The method was immunoSEQ multiplex PCR; TCRdb's version includes in-frame clones alone and lacks a portion of them. The table lists 150,000 to 200,000 clones, approximately 88% of them singletons. Sequencing was carried out using PBMCs or T cells enriched from blood (not recorded which). The source is a man between 65 and 85 years old who had been exposed to COVID-19.

The rearrangement uses TRBV18 and TRBJ2-3; tentative D call: TRBD2 (6 bases). The V end lost 1 base, the J end lost 7 bases, and 33 bases lay between the germline ends. Germline V lookup: CDR1 KGHSH, CDR2 LQKENI. CDR3 size: 21 residues. CDR3 sequence reads: CASSPRAREDGTPGEQNTQYF. In nucleotides, the CDR3 is TGTGCCAGCTCACCACGCGCCAGGGAGGACGGAACCCCCGGAGAACAAAATACGCAGTATTTT.

The chain combines TRBV3-1 (or the pseudogene TRBV3-2) with TRBJ1-5; no definite D call. Germline loops: CDR1 LGHDT, CDR2 YNNKEL (reference sequence). There are 13 residues in the CDR3. V was trimmed by 4 bases and J by 3 bases, leaving 7 bases between them. This CDR3 is CASSPTVNQPQHF. The DNA for the CDR3 is TGTGCCAGCAGCCCTACCGTCAATCAGCCCCAGCATTTT.

The chain is built from TRBV10-3 and TRBJ1-2; 7 positions agree with TRBD1. The CDR3 has 16 amino acids. The germline V gene has CDR1 ENHRY and CDR2 SYGVKD. Losses at the gene ends were 0 bases for V and 2 bases for J; bases not matched to a gene: 6. CDR3 sequence (DNA): TGTGCCATCAGTGAGTCGACAGGGCCTTTGAACTATGGCTACACCTTC. Protein: CAISESTGPLNYGYTF.

The chain uses TRBV5-1 and TRBJ2-3, with 16 bases that match TRBD2. CDR1 and CDR2 from the germline V gene are SGHRS and YFSETQ. The CDR3 contains 18 residues. The V and J ends lost 4 bases and 3 bases, in that order; junction bases with no gene match: 8. DNA of the CDR3: TGCGCCAGCAGCCAGGGACTAGCGGGAGGGAAGGGTACAGATACGCAGTATTTT. Translation: CASSQGLAGGKGTDTQYF. Variable domain in full (rest from reference TRBV5-1 and TRBJ2-3): KAGVTQTPRYLIKTRGQQVTLSCSPISGHRSVSWYQQTPGQGLQFLFEYFSETQRNKGNFPGRFSGRQFSNSRSEMNVSTLELGDSALYLCASSQGLAGGKGTDTQYFGPGTRLTVL.

This chain joins TRBV19 and TRBJ1-5; possibly TRBD1 for D (5 bases). Germline V gives CDR1 LNHDA, CDR2 SQIVND (reference sequence). Trimming shortened V by 5 bases and J by 2 bases, and 16 bases separated the two germline ends. The CDR3 loop spans 16 amino acids. CDR3 nucleotides: TGTGCCAGTAGTCTAACCTCAGGGAAACGCAATCAGCCCCAGCATTTT. Translation: CASSLTSGKRNQPQHF.

This clone was seen more than once but under ten times. V and J are TRBV28 and TRBJ2-7; 8 nucleotides align to TRBD1. With 8 bases clipped from V and 6 bases from J, the junction kept 6 bases outside the gene matches. The CDR3 loop spans 12 amino acids. Germline assignment: CDR1 MDHEN and CDR2 SYDVKM. CDR3 nucleotides: TGTGCCAGCCTGGGACAGGCCGGCGAGCAGTACTTC. Translated: CASLGQAGEQYF.

The chain employs TRBV27 and TRBJ2-7; D is possibly TRBD2 (6 bases). The CDR3 is made up of 15 amino acids. V dropped 6 bases and J dropped 2 bases, with 17 bases sitting between them. Germline V gives CDR1 MNHEY, CDR2 SMNVEV (reference sequence). The CDR3 region has the DNA TGTGCCAGCAGCCGACGCGGGACTGAGACCTACGAGCAGTACTTC. It is translated as CASSRRGTETYEQYF.

The chain uses TRBV5-1 and TRBJ2-5; D perhaps matches TRBD2 (6 bases). The CDR3 covers 16 residues. V lost 4 bases and J lost 1, with 17 bases in between. Germline CDR1 reads SGHRS; CDR2 reads YFSETQ. The CDR3 nucleotides are TGCGCCAGCAGCCATCAACCCCTGACTAGCCAAGAGACCCAGTACTTC. This gives the protein CASSHQPLTSQETQYF.

The chain is built from TRBV7-6 and TRBJ1-6; a weak D match, TRBD1 (5 bases). V lost 3 bases and J lost 4, with 13 bases in between. This CDR3 is built from 16 residues. Germline CDR1 and CDR2: SGHVS and FNYEAQ. Here the CDR3 DNA reads TGTGCCAGCAGCTTTCAGGGTAACGAATATAATTCACCCCTCCACTTT. The encoded protein is CASSFQGNEYNSPLHF.

V usage is TRBV4-1 and J usage is TRBJ2-7; TRBD2 aligns across 10 bases. J was trimmed by 2 bases and V by 1 base; bases with no gene match: 5. The CDR3 length is 16 residues. From germline, CDR1 is MGHRA and CDR2 YSYEKL. The CDR3, as DNA: TGCGCCAGCAGCCAAGCCCCTAGCGGGGGCCCCTACGAGCAGTACTTC. Its protein is CASSQAPSGGPYEQYF.

This chain connects TRBV5-1 to TRBJ1-6, with 7 positions matching TRBD1. The CDR3 length is 14 residues. The V gene end was trimmed by 4 bases and the J gene end by 6 bases; junction bases not matched to a gene: 4. Germline V lookup: CDR1 SGHRS, CDR2 YFSETQ. The CDR3 DNA is TGCGCCAGCAGCGAGGGGACAGTTAATTCACCCCTCCACTTT. It codes for CASSEGTVNSPLHF.

This clone was counted between two and nine times. V gene TRBV6-5 combines with J gene TRBJ1-2, with D maybe TRBD1 (6 bases). The length of the CDR3 is 14 residues. V was trimmed by 7 bases and J by 7 bases, leaving 19 bases between them. Germline CDR1 reads MNHEY; CDR2 reads SVGAGI. Written as DNA, the CDR3 is TGTGCCAGCACCCCTGAGAGGGGGATAAGTGGCTACACCTTC. Protein sequence: CASTPERGISGYTF.

A single count supports this clone. The CDR3 region is CASSRVAGANVLTF. CDR3 DNA sequence: TGTGCCAGCAGTAGAGTAGCGGGGGCCAACGTCCTGACTTTC. The rearrangement uses TRBV11-2 and TRBJ2-6; tentatively, D is TRBD2 (5 bases). CDR3 length equals 14 residues. The V end was cut by 6 bases, the J end by 4 bases, with 10 bases between. Germline V gives CDR1 SGHAT, CDR2 FQNNGV.

V gene TRBV29-1 combines with J gene TRBJ1-4; D is possibly TRBD1 (6 bases). V gave up 5 bases and J gave up 10 bases, with 14 bases separating them. Germline CDR1 reads SQVTM; CDR2 reads ANQGSEA. The CDR3 is 12 amino acids. The CDR3 reads CSVYRDVGKLFF. CDR3 DNA sequence: TGCAGCGTTTACAGGGATGTCGGAAAACTGTTTTTT.

This clone was detected once. The gene calls are TRBV7-3 and TRBJ2-1, with TRBD1 matching over 7 bases. Trimming cost V 3 bases and J 3 bases; bases outside gene matches: 5. This CDR3 is 15 amino acids long. Germline V gene data show CDR1 as SGHTA and CDR2 as FQGTGA. As DNA, the CDR3 is TGTGCCAGCAGCTTTGGCGACAGGGACTACAATGAGCAGTTCTTC. Translated, it gives CASSFGDRDYNEQFF.

The V gene is TRBV27, the J gene TRBJ2-1; 10 bases fit TRBD1. V dropped 6 bases and J dropped 5; count of bases not matched to a gene: 7. The CDR3 has 15 amino acids. Germline V CDR1 and CDR2: MNHEY, SMNVEV (reference sequence). CDR3: CASRLWDRGNNEQFF. CDR3 nucleotides: TGTGCCAGCAGACTCTGGGACAGGGGAAACAATGAGCAGTTCTTC.

The gene calls are TRBV20-1 and TRBJ2-1; a weak D match, TRBD2 (6 bases). The CDR3 extends over 11 amino acids. CDR1 DFQATT and CDR2 SNEGSKA come from the germline V gene (reference sequence). V was shortened by 6 bases and J by 10 bases, with 13 bases between the two germline ends. The DNA of the CDR3 is TGCAGTGCCGACCACCGGGAGGAGCAGTTCTTC. Translation gives CSADHREEQFF.

The V call is TRBV7-2, the J call TRBJ2-3; 10 positions agree with TRBD2. There are 15 residues in the CDR3. CDR1 and CDR2 from the germline V gene are SGHTA and FQGNSA. The J segment lost 5 bases and the V segment lost 5 bases, leaving 7 bases of the junction unmatched. The DNA for the CDR3 is TGTGCCAGCAGCCGTACAGCGGGGGGGGGAGATACGCAGTATTTT. Protein: CASSRTAGGGDTQYF. Full variable domain (outside the CDR3, taken from reference TRBV7-2 and TRBJ2-3): GAGVSQSPSNKVTEKGKDVELRCDPISGHTALYWYRQSLGQGLEFLIYFQGNSAPDKSGLPSDRFSAERTGGSVSTLTIQRTQQEDSAVYLCASSRTAGGGDTQYFGPGTRLTVL.

The chain couples TRBV5-8 to TRBJ2-2; D may be TRBD1 (6 bases). Germline-derived CDR1 and CDR2 are SGHTS and YDEGEE. Trimming took off 6 bases at V and 8 bases at J, with 14 bases between the two ends. CDR3 length equals 13 residues. The CDR3 bases are TGTGCCAGCAACTTTGTCAGGGGTGGGGAGCTGTTTTTT. It codes for CASNFVRGGELFF.

This chain joins TRBV5-8 and TRBJ1-4; D remains unclear. Trimming removed 0 bases at V and 3 bases at J, with 6 bases between. The CDR3 sequence is 14 residues long. Germline CDR1 and CDR2: SGHTS and YDEGEE. CDR3 in DNA: TGTGCCAGCAGCTTGGTTGCGTCTAATGAAAAACTGTTTTTT. This codes for CASSLVASNEKLFF.

This chain uses TRBV6-5 with TRBJ1-2, with 9 bases fitting TRBD1. V lost 6 bases, J lost 8 bases, and 7 bases stayed unmatched. This CDR3 region has 13 residues. Germline loops: CDR1 MNHEY, CDR2 SVGAGI. The CDR3 is CASSRTGEDGYTF. The CDR3 bases are TGTGCCAGCAGCCGGACAGGGGAGGACGGCTACACCTTC.